This T cell receptor beta chain was recorded in a study of T cell responses to AZD1222 COVID-19 vaccine (dated by TCRdb to the early 2020s). Concerning the study at large: AZD1222 recipients with second doses at about 4 weeks or about 12 weeks were pooled, because spike-specific TCR depth and breadth did not differ between schedules. A total of about 250 trial participants underwent TCR sequencing, of whom under 220 had received two doses of AZD1222 and some 25 had received two doses of the MenACWY control vaccine. Trial participants were enrolled by age into subgroups of 18-55, 56-69 and 70-plus years, and 148, 28 and 57 TCR-sequenced participants, respectively, were included in these subgroups.

Taken with the paper, the label for time point translates to: baseline before first vaccination. The vaccinee samples were drawn from two UK trials, COV001 and COV002, one of which was a single-blind randomized controlled phase 2/3 trial testing AZD1222 (ChAdOx1 nCoV-19) in healthy adults. For TCRbeta chain sequencing, PBMC samples were collected from trial participants at day 0 and at day 28 after the second dose. The CDR3 regions of human TCRbeta chains were analyzed by immunosequencing. The paper's data handling went like this. Repertoire TCRs were checked for matches against a reference library of SARS-CoV-2-specific TCRs that had been generated using the MIRA antigen-specificity platform. Breadth was defined as the fraction of unique TCRs that were SARS-CoV-2-associated. Depth was defined as the fraction of total T cells that were SARS-CoV-2-associated. Using the MIRA data, each spike-specific TCR was assigned both to the spike region to which the TCR was reactive and to a CD4 or CD8 class. Log10-transformed breadth and depth values were compared by one-way ANOVA with Sidak's multiple comparisons tests. What TCRdb holds here is the immuneACCESS table cut down to in-frame rearrangements. Part of the clones is not present; checked against another copy, under half of the missing clones reflect an unresolved V gene, and the others are unexplained. That table gives V, J and clone size, and the DNA gave D and trimming. Within this sample are 90,000 to 120,000 clones, with roughly 89% of them counted one time only. Together, the top ten hold 3% to 3.5% of the sample.

Study-wide findings and limitations: A significant rise in spike-specific TCR breadth and depth was observed after two AZD1222 doses relative to day 0 and relative to MenACWY recipients. Most participants were white British and females outnumbered males, and the authors suggested that clonal diversity may have been underestimated. Conclusions about previously exposed vaccinees are limited because only six or seven AZD1222 recipients were SARS-CoV-2 seropositive at baseline. Reportedly, almost half of the unique spike-specific TCRs recognized epitopes lying outside the regions that are mutated in the B.1.351 and B.1.1.7 variants. No day 14 peak-response samples were available, so repertoires were characterized only after the peak T cell response. In the small 56-69-year group, the increase in depth fell short of significance, most likely because of low power. Vaccine-associated CD4 TCRs spanned the whole spike protein, with dominant responses in regions 160-218 and 743-854.

Concerning this clone: Its antigen specificity is not known. No base quality information exists; no much larger clone differs at one position.

Relative to germline, V is 11 bases shorter and J is 3 bases shorter, with 18 bases between their ends. The CDR3 numbers 14 residues from cysteine through phenylalanine. Only the CDR3 DNA stays, 42 bases, in frame from base 1. Looking up the germline V gene yields CDR1 SGHTA and CDR2 FQGNSA. The chain links TRBV7-2 with TRBJ2-3; the D gene is possibly TRBD1, with 6 bases matching. The receptor was derived from an adult in good health. The specimen comprised peripheral blood, sampled on day 0 of AZD1222 vaccination. Read as DNA, the sequence is TGTGCCGGAAAGGACAGATTATATACAGATACGCAGTATTTT. The encoded protein is CAGKDRLYTDTQYF.